These 23 T cell receptor beta chains came from one sample sequenced in a study of blood T cell repertoires in COVID-19 (dated by TCRdb to the early 2020s). Libraries were constructed by the immunoSEQ multiplex PCR assay. The table was pulled from immuneACCESS by TCRdb, which kept in-frame rearrangements only. Such tables lose some clones; where checked, under half of the loss comes from unresolved V genes, and the rest has no known cause. The sample records approximately 110,000 clones, roughly 88% of which are singletons. Nearly 0.9% of the sample lies in the top ten. What was sequenced was peripheral blood. These receptors came from a woman between 50 and 59 years old with active or convalescent COVID-19.

The genes are TRBV6-5 and TRBJ2-3, with D possibly TRBD1 on 6 matching bases. V lost 10 bases, J lost 1 base, and 18 bases lay in between. The V gene's germline CDR1 is MNHEY and CDR2 SVGAGI. There are 15 residues in the CDR3. The CDR3 protein is CAIDSGPGGTDTQYF. In nucleotides, the CDR3 is TGTGCCATCGACTCGGGCCCAGGGGGCACAGATACGCAGTATTTT.

The chain employs TRBV3-1 (or the pseudogene TRBV3-2) and TRBJ2-2, with TRBD2 matching over 7 bases. Germline V gives CDR1 LGHDT, CDR2 YNNKEL (reference sequence). CDR3 length: 17 residues. V lost 0 bases and J lost 0; bases outside the gene matches: 4. CDR3 protein: CASSQDREASNTGELFF. The CDR3 nucleotides read TGTGCCAGCAGCCAAGATCGGGAGGCCTCGAACACCGGGGAGCTGTTTTTT.

The CDR3 DNA follows: TGTGCCAGCAGTTACTTCGGGGGGAGGGGCTACGAGCAGTACTTC. It is translated as CASSYFGGRGYEQYF. The chain has TRBV6-5 and TRBJ2-7; 7 positions agree with TRBD2. Germline V CDR1 and CDR2: MNHEY, SVGAGI. The CDR3 is 15 residues long. The V segment lost 1 base and the J segment 3 bases; nucleotides outside the gene matches: 6.

The chain links TRBV29-1 to TRBJ2-7; TRBD2 agrees at 7 bases. The CDR3 consists of 13 residues. V shed 6 bases, J shed 0 bases, and the junction held 5 bases outside the gene matches. Germline V gives CDR1 SQVTM, CDR2 ANQGSEA. CDR3 sequence: CSVRAGPSYEQYF. CDR3 coding DNA: TGCAGCGTGAGAGCGGGACCCTCCTACGAGCAGTACTTC.

This CDR3 is CASSYSSTISYNEQFF. CDR3 sequence (DNA): TGTGCCAGCAGTTACTCGTCCACTATTTCCTACAATGAGCAGTTCTTC. This sequence joins TRBV6-5 and TRBJ2-1, with D uncertain. V lost 0 bases and J lost 1, with 10 bases in between. In germline, CDR1 is MNHEY, CDR2 SVGAGI. The CDR3 sequence is 16 residues long.

The chain employs TRBV4-3 and TRBJ1-2; D is ambiguous. CDR3 length: 13 residues. Trimming stripped 0 bases from V and 5 bases from J, with 7 bases between. The germline V gene encodes CDR1 LGHNA and CDR2 YSLEER. Here the CDR3 DNA reads TGCGCCAGCAGCCAAGAACTCTATTATGGCTACACCTTC. Its translation is CASSQELYYGYTF.

DNA of the CDR3: TGTGCCAGCAGCCAAGACAGGGGAAGAAGCTATGGCTACACCTTC. Amino acids: CASSQDRGRSYGYTF. This chain uses TRBV3-1 (or the pseudogene TRBV3-2) with TRBJ1-2; a possible D gene is TRBD1 (6 bases). The germline V and J ends were trimmed by 0 bases and 4 bases, with 12 bases remaining between them. The CDR3 has 15 residues. The V gene's germline CDR1 is LGHDT and CDR2 YNNKEL (reference sequence).

This rearrangement joins TRBV5-1 to TRBJ2-3, with TRBD2 matching 14 bases. This CDR3 comprises 15 residues. Trimming took 6 bases from V and 4 from J; bases not matched to a gene: 4. CDR1 and CDR2 from the germline V gene are SGHRS and YFSETQ. The chain's CDR3 is CASKRLAGGADTQYF. In nucleotides, the CDR3 is TGCGCCAGCAAGAGACTAGCGGGAGGGGCAGATACGCAGTATTTT.

V and J are TRBV28 and TRBJ2-7; the D is unclear. The CDR3 runs to 13 residues. Germline CDR1 and CDR2: MDHEN and SYDVKM. V was shortened by 4 bases and J by 3 bases, with 10 bases between the two germline ends. The CDR3: CASSSLTVYEQYF. DNA for the CDR3: TGTGCCAGCAGTTCCCTGACTGTCTACGAGCAGTACTTC.

The chain uses TRBV7-9 and TRBJ1-1; TRBD1 might be the D (5 bases). Germline V gives CDR1 SEHNR, CDR2 FQNEAQ (reference sequence). The CDR3 contains 15 residues. The germline V and J ends were trimmed by 2 bases and 3 bases, with 13 bases remaining between them. CDR3 loop: CASSLSGGADTEAFF. In nucleotides, the CDR3 is TGTGCCAGCAGCTTATCGGGCGGGGCGGACACTGAAGCTTTCTTT.

The chain recombines TRBV7-2 with TRBJ1-6; perhaps TRBD1 as D (6 bases). CDR1 and CDR2 (germline): SGHTA, FQGNSA. The CDR3 consists of 17 residues. V gave up 1 base and J gave up 4 bases, with 14 bases separating them. The CDR3 here is CASSLVTGRGYNSPLHF. The CDR3 DNA reads TGTGCCAGCAGCTTAGTAACAGGGAGAGGATATAATTCACCCCTCCACTTT.

The chain joins TRBV11-3 to TRBJ2-2, with D maybe TRBD1 (5 bases). The germline V gene encodes CDR1 SGHNT and CDR2 YENEEA. CDR3 length equals 15 residues. The ends were cut back, 6 bases at V and 3 bases at J, with 14 bases in the middle. The CDR3 here is CASRKTGRDTGELFF. CDR3 sequence (DNA): TGTGCCAGCAGGAAAACAGGTCGCGACACCGGGGAGCTGTTTTTT.

The chain uses TRBV14 and TRBJ2-6; D unclear. Germline lookup yields CDR1 SGHDN and CDR2 FVKESK. The V end was cut by 4 bases, the J end by 0 bases, with 13 bases between. This CDR3 is built from 17 residues. CDR3 coding DNA: TGTGCCAGCAGCCGAGCCCCGGGTAACTCTGGGGCCAACGTCCTGACTTTC. This encodes CASSRAPGNSGANVLTF.

J is TRBJ1-1 and V is TRBV28, with 11 bases that match TRBD1. Trimming at V came to 2 bases and at J to 5 bases, leaving 10 bases not matched to a gene. Germline values: CDR1 MDHEN, CDR2 SYDVKM. CDR3 size: 17 residues. The CDR3 spells CASSLIGQGALGTEAFF. The DNA for the CDR3 is TGTGCCAGCAGTTTAATCGGACAGGGGGCGCTGGGAACTGAAGCTTTCTTT.

This chain connects TRBV3-1 (or the pseudogene TRBV3-2) to TRBJ2-1, with TRBD2 identical over 12 bases. The trim removed 4 bases at V and 13 bases at J, leaving 5 bases unmatched. The CDR3 runs to 13 residues. Germline CDR1 is LGHDT and CDR2 is YNNKEL (reference sequence). CDR3 sequence reads: CASSLRLAGVQFF. CDR3 DNA: TGTGCCAGCAGCCTACGACTAGCGGGGGTTCAGTTCTTC.

This rearrangement joins TRBV6-5 to TRBJ2-7, with D maybe TRBD1 (5 bases). The CDR3 runs 13 residues. Trimming cost V 6 bases and J 2 bases, with 11 bases left between them. The germline gives CDR1 MNHEY, CDR2 SVGAGI. This CDR3 is CASSSQVPYEQYF. The CDR3 nucleotides read TGTGCCAGCAGCTCACAGGTACCCTACGAGCAGTACTTC.

This chain joins TRBV2 and TRBJ2-1, with D perhaps TRBD2 (5 bases). The CDR3 contains 15 residues. Trimming left V 5 bases short and J 6 bases short, with 17 bases between. Per germline, CDR1 SNHLY and CDR2 FYNNEI. The CDR3 DNA reads as TGTGCCAGCAGTACGGGGTTAGTGCCGTTCAATGAGCAGTTCTTC. Its protein product is CASSTGLVPFNEQFF.

This chain uses TRBV5-6 with TRBJ2-3; 12 nucleotides agree with TRBD1. The CDR3 is 19 amino acids. Trimming removed 4 bases from V and 2 bases from J; junction bases left unmatched: 14. The V gene's germline CDR1 is SGHDT and CDR2 YYEEEE. This CDR3 reads CASSLGGLGTGGFTDTQYF. CDR3 nucleotide sequence: TGTGCCAGCAGCCTGGGTGGCCTCGGGACAGGGGGCTTCACAGATACGCAGTATTTT. Full variable domain (remainder filled in from reference TRBV5-6 and TRBJ2-3): DAGVTQSPTHLIKTRGQQVTLRCSPKSGHDTVSWYQQALGQGPQFIFQYYEEEERQRGNFPDRFSGHQFPNYSSELNVNALLLGDSALYLCASSLGGLGTGGFTDTQYFGPGTRLTVL.

V gene TRBV7-9 combines with J gene TRBJ2-7; 9 nucleotides agree with TRBD2. After removal of 5 bases from V and 2 bases from J, the junction contained 7 bases not matched to a gene. Germline V gene lookup returns CDR1 SEHNR and CDR2 FQNEAQ (reference sequence). CDR3 length equals 15 residues. CDR3 residues: CASSHLAGSTYEQYF. The CDR3, as DNA: TGTGCCAGCAGCCACCTAGCGGGGTCGACCTACGAGCAGTACTTC. Full variable domain (rest looked up from reference TRBV7-9 and TRBJ2-7): DTGVSQNPRHKITKRGQNVTFRCDPISEHNRLYWYRQTLGQGPEFLTYFQNEAQLEKSRLLSDRFSAERPKGSFSTLEIQRTEQGDSAMYLCASSHLAGSTYEQYFGPGTRLTVT.

V gene TRBV7-9 combines with J gene TRBJ2-3; possibly TRBD2 for D (6 bases). Trimming stripped 5 bases from V and 1 base from J, with 13 bases between. The germline gives CDR1 SEHNR, CDR2 FQNEAQ (reference sequence). The CDR3 totals 15 residues. The CDR3: CASSLQGTGTDTQYF. Here the CDR3 DNA reads TGTGCCAGCAGCCTACAAGGGACTGGCACAGATACGCAGTATTTT.

The V and J genes are TRBV7-2 and TRBJ2-7; 8 nucleotides line up with TRBD2. This CDR3 contains 21 residues. V lost 0 bases to trimming and J lost 3 bases; unmatched junction nucleotides: 22. The germline V gene has CDR1 SGHTA and CDR2 FQGNSA. The DNA of the CDR3 is TGTGCCAGCAGCTTAGCGGGGGGGGCCCGGCGGGGACTAGAAATCGGCTACGAGCAGTACTTC. The encoded protein is CASSLAGGARRGLEIGYEQYF.

This clone occurred once. The chain carries TRBV12-3 or TRBV12-4 and TRBJ1-2; D unresolved. The CDR3 sequence is 12 residues long. Between the trimmed V and J ends, which lost 2 bases and 8 bases, there was a span of 9 bases. This chain's CDR3 is CASSLIGNGYTF. The CDR3 nucleotides read TGTGCCAGCAGTTTAATCGGGAACGGCTACACCTTC.

CDR3 DNA: TGTGCCAGCAGTGAGACAGGGGTAGGCACTGAAGCTTTCTTT. Translation gives CASSETGVGTEAFF. The chain couples TRBV2 to TRBJ1-1, with 8 bases that match TRBD1. CDR1 and CDR2 from the germline V gene are SNHLY and FYNNEI. The trim removed 3 bases at V and 4 bases at J, leaving 4 bases unmatched. The CDR3 extends over 14 amino acids.